Listed below are T cell receptor beta chains from one sample, sequenced in a study of cytomegalovirus exposure and HLA in healthy donors. Assay used: immunoSEQ multiplex PCR; TCRdb lists only in-frame clones, some missing. The sample yields roughly 130,000 clones, about three quarters seen once. Sequencing was performed on PBMCs. These receptors were obtained from a human donor in good health. The CDR3 runs from the conserved cysteine through the conserved F or W. Fields, in order: J gene, clone size, D gene, V gene, CDR3 DNA, CDR3 protein. D genes are given only for firm matches. Clone size is stated in some rows and not others, as once, few, many or a class when expanded.

>TRBJ1-6|-|TRBD1|TRBV7-3
TGTGCCAGCAGCCCCCGACAGGGACGGGCGAATTCACCCCTCCACTTT
CASSPRQGRANSPLHF
>TRBJ2-5|-|TRBD1|TRBV5-5
TGTGCCAGCAGTAGACAGGGGGGAGAGACCCAGTACTTC
CASSRQGGETQYF
>TRBJ1-6|-|-|TRBV6-5
TGTGCCAGCACCCCAGCGGCAGGTGGGGATTCACCCCTCCACTTT
CASTPAAGGDSPLHF
>TRBJ1-1|-|TRBD1|TRBV28
TGTGCCAGCAGCTTCAGTCTGGCCGGACAGGGGGGCACTGAAGCTTTCTTT
CASSFSLAGQGGTEAFF
>TRBJ2-3|-|-|TRBV18
TGTGCCAGCTCACCAATGGGGCAGGGCGCAGATACGCAGTATTTT
CASSPMGQGADTQYF
>TRBJ2-5|-|TRBD2|TRBV10-2
TGCGCCAGCATTAGCGGGGGGCAAGAGACCCAGTACTTC
CASISGGQETQYF
>TRBJ2-7|-|-|TRBV4-1
TGCGCCAGCAGCCAAGAAGAGGGGGGGCCAGGGTCTCACGAGCAGTACTTC
CASSQEEGGPGSHEQYF
>TRBJ2-7|-|TRBD2|TRBV14
TGTGCCAGCAGCGGCGGGGGGCTACGGCAACCCTACGAGCAGTACTTC
CASSGGGLRQPYEQYF
>TRBJ1-2|-|-|TRBV6-6
TGTGCCAGCAGTTACAAGGGGGAGAGCGGTGGCTACACCTTC
CASSYKGESGGYTF
>TRBJ1-1|-|-|TRBV5-4
TGTGCCAGCAGCCAAGTTTCGGCCCGGGGAGCTTTCTTT
CASSQVSARGAFF
>TRBJ1-1|few|TRBD1|TRBV6-6
TGTGCCAGCATCCCAACCGGGACAGGGCGTGAAGCTTTCTTT
CASIPTGTGREAFF
>TRBJ2-1|-|-|TRBV6-5
TGTGCCAGCAGTTACCAAGCGGCGACCTACAATGAGCAGTTCTTC
CASSYQAATYNEQFF
>TRBJ1-2|-|TRBD1|TRBV5-1
TGCGCCAGCAGCTTCCGGGACAGGGATGGCTACACCTTC
CASSFRDRDGYTF
>TRBJ1-1|few|-|TRBV5-8
TGTGCCAGCAGCTTCGCACAAAACACTGAAGCTTTCTTT
CASSFAQNTEAFF
>TRBJ1-1|-|-|TRBV5-4
TGTGCCAGCAGCTCCGGGATCCCGCGGAACACTGAAGCTTTCTTT
CASSSGIPRNTEAFF
>TRBJ2-1|-|-|TRBV12-5
TGTGCTAGTGGTTTGTTTGCGAGCGGGACAGGTAACAATGAGCAGTTCTTC
CASGLFASGTGNNEQFF
>TRBJ1-1|-|TRBD1|TRBV5-1
TGCGCCAGCAGCGACCCCGGGACAGCAATGAACACTGAAGCTTTCTTT
CASSDPGTAMNTEAFF
>TRBJ2-7|-|-|TRBV6-6
TGTGCCAGCAGTTACGGACAGACCTACGAGCAGTACTTC
CASSYGQTYEQYF
>TRBJ2-3|-|-|TRBV11-2
TGTGCCAGCAGCAGCCGGGAGCGAACAGATACGCAGTATTTT
CASSSRERTDTQYF
>TRBJ2-7|-|TRBD2|TRBV10-3
TGTGCCATCAGTGTTTATCAGGGATTACTAGCGGGGGAGCAGTACTTC
CAISVYQGLLAGEQYF
>TRBJ1-2|-|TRBD1|TRBV7-7
TGTGCTAGGGGGCGCTTCAACTATGGCTACACCTTC
CARGRFNYGYTF
>TRBJ1-2|-|-|TRBV6-6
TGTGCCAGCAGTTTGGAGGGGAACTATGGCTACACCTTC
CASSLEGNYGYTF
>TRBJ2-7|-|TRBD2|TRBV6-1
TGTGCCAGCAGTGAAGGGGGGACTAACTACGAGCAGTACTTC
CASSEGGTNYEQYF
>TRBJ1-2|-|-|TRBV7-2
TGTGCCAGCAGCTTCTCCCCGGCGGGGGAATATGGCTACACCTTC
CASSFSPAGEYGYTF
>TRBJ1-6|-|-|TRBV9
TGTGCCAGCAGCATAGGGAGCTCCTATAATTCACCCCTCCACTTT
CASSIGSSYNSPLHF
>TRBJ2-5|-|-|TRBV20-1
TGCAGTGCTAGACCCCAGGAGACCCAGTACTTC
CSARPQETQYF
>TRBJ2-7|-|-|TRBV7-2
TGTGCCAGCAGCCTCAGGGGAAGTGTTACCTACGAGCAGTACTTC
CASSLRGSVTYEQYF
>TRBJ2-7|-|-|TRBV7-9
TGTGCCAGCAGCTTTAGCCAGTCAAACTCCTACGAGCAGTACTTC
CASSFSQSNSYEQYF
>TRBJ2-7|-|-|TRBV19
TGTGCCAGTAGTTTCGTTTGGGGGCCGGGCGAGCAGTACTTC
CASSFVWGPGEQYF
>TRBJ1-2|-|-|TRBV7-9
TGTGCCAGCAGTTTACAGGTGTACTATGGCTACACCTTC
CASSLQVYYGYTF
>TRBJ1-5|-|-|TRBV29-1
TGCAGCGTTGAAGACAGCCGGGGTCAGCCCCAGCATTTT
CSVEDSRGQPQHF
>TRBJ1-4|-|-|TRBV19
TGTGCCAGTAGAAAGGGGGCAACTAATGAAAAACTGTTTTTT
CASRKGATNEKLFF
>TRBJ2-7|-|-|TRBV28
TGTGCCAGCATCCCTGGAGGGTACTACGAGCAGTACTTC
CASIPGGYYEQYF
>TRBJ1-2|-|TRBD1|TRBV19
TGTGCCAGTAGGATGGGACAGGCTGACCTCCATGGCTACACCTTC
CASRMGQADLHGYTF
>TRBJ1-1|few|-|TRBV4-2
TGTGCCAGCAGTAGGGGAGGGACGGGTGAAGCTTTCTTT
CASSRGGTGEAFF
>TRBJ1-1|-|TRBD1|TRBV5-4
TGTGCCAGCAGCCTCCCGACAGGGGGCGAGGTAGCCACTGAAGCTTTCTTT
CASSLPTGGEVATEAFF
>TRBJ2-7|-|-|TRBV6-1
TGTGCCAGCAGTGATCCCCCCTTGGAGCAGTACTTC
CASSDPPLEQYF
>TRBJ1-1|-|-|TRBV25-1
TGTGCCAGCAGTGAATGGGTATTGGGCAGGCCCTTCACTGAAGCTTTCTTT
CASSEWVLGRPFTEAFF
>TRBJ1-2|-|-|TRBV10-3
TGTGCCATCAGTGTAAGGGAGGTCGAGGGGGGCTACACCTTC
CAISVREVEGGYTF
>TRBJ2-5|-|-|TRBV10-3
TGTGCCATCAGTGGGAAAGCGGAGAACCAAGAGACCCAGTACTTC
CAISGKAENQETQYF
>TRBJ1-6|-|TRBD1|TRBV19
TGTGCCAGTAGTACCTCCTCAGGGGGCGTTTCACCCCTCCACTTT
CASSTSSGGVSPLHF
>TRBJ2-5|-|-|TRBV21-1
TGTGCCAGCAGCATTCGACAGTCCCAGTACTTC
CASSIRQSQYF
>TRBJ1-3|-|TRBD1|TRBV5-1
TGCGCCAGCAGCTTGGCGGACAGGGACGGAAACACCATATATTTT
CASSLADRDGNTIYF
>TRBJ1-2|-|TRBD1|TRBV5-1
TGCGCCAGCAGCGCGGGGACAGGGGGCGACTACACCTTC
CASSAGTGGDYTF
>TRBJ1-2|-|TRBD1|TRBV2
TGTGCCAGCAGGTTGGACAGGGCTAATGGCTACACCTTC
CASRLDRANGYTF
>TRBJ2-1|-|-|TRBV4-1
TGCGCCAGCAGCCAAGACGCGGGGTACAATGAGCAGTTCTTC
CASSQDAGYNEQFF
>TRBJ2-6|-|TRBD1|TRBV28
TGTGCCAGCAGAACCGGGACAGCGTCCTCTGGGGCCAACGTCCTGACTTTC
CASRTGTASSGANVLTF
>TRBJ2-5|-|-|TRBV1
TGCACCAGCAGCCCAGGGGGCGTCGAGACCCAGTACTTC
CTSSPGGVETQYF
>TRBJ2-3|-|-|TRBV9
TGTGCCAGCACGGGCCGGGGTAAAGATACGCAGTATTTT
CASTGRGKDTQYF
>TRBJ2-7|-|TRBD1|TRBV18
TGTGCCAGCTCCCCCGGACAGGGAAACTACGAGCAGTACTTC
CASSPGQGNYEQYF
>TRBJ2-7|-|TRBD1|TRBV6-7
TGTGCCAGCAGACCACAGGGGGCGGCCTACGAGCAGTACTTC
CASRPQGAAYEQYF